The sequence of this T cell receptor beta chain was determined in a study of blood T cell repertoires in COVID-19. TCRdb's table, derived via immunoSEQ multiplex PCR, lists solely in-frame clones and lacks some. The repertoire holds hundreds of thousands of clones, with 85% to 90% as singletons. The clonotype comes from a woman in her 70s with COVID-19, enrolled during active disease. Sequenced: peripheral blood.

The CDR3 loop is CAWSVGREPGNTIYF. The CDR3 DNA is TGTGCCTGGAGTGTAGGCAGGGAACCTGGAAACACCATATATTTT. The chain uses TRBV30 and TRBJ1-3; TRBD1 is a possible D gene (5 bases). Deletions cut 0 bases from V and 2 bases from J, with 11 bases between. The CDR3 contains 15 residues. Germline-derived CDR1 and CDR2 are GTSNPN and SVGIG (reference sequence).